This TCR beta chain was captured by sequencing in a study of identical twins. The study's findings and limits: Rather than following the same donors, the conclusions depended on cross-sectional statistical analysis. Abundant beta clonotypes from cord blood bore fewer insertions; memory repertoires lacked this pattern.

One entry per CDR3 protein results from TCRdb running MiXCR on the 5' RACE reads. Of hundreds of thousands of distinct CDR3 sequences listed, just over 7% were seen once; the top ten hold 1.6%. There are many counts of this clonotype. Its antigen is not known. These data also formed part of another study, on yellow fever vaccine responses in identical twins.

The TCR was taken from a woman between 18 and 30 years old in good health. The sequenced sample consisted of PBMCs.

For the CDR3, the DNA is TGTGCCAGCAGTTTAATGCAGGCTGATAATTCACCCCTCCACTTT. Its protein is CASSLMQADNSPLHF. The rearrangement joins TRBV12-3 or TRBV12-4 to TRBJ1-6; no clear D. The CDR3 consists of 15 residues. Deletions cut 2 bases from V and 5 bases from J, with 10 bases between.